The source of this T cell receptor (beta chain) is a study of blood T cell repertoires in COVID-19. V lost 3 bases and J lost 3; bases outside the gene matches: 13. Germline V gives CDR1 KGHDR, CDR2 SFDVKD. The CDR3 is 18 residues long. Some clones are missing from TCRdb's copy, which holds only in-frame ones; the method was immunoSEQ multiplex PCR. Of roughly 99,000 clones in the sample, around 90% were seen once. This chain uses TRBV24-1 with TRBJ2-5, with TRBD1 matching over 9 bases. The sequencing sample was made of peripheral blood. The clonotype originates from a man aged 50-60 years with COVID-19, enrolled during active disease. The CDR3 reads CATSDPRNPQGAKETQYF. DNA for the CDR3: TGTGCCACCAGTGATCCAAGGAACCCACAGGGGGCGAAAGAGACCCAGTACTTC.